This T cell receptor (beta chain) was sequenced during a study of cytomegalovirus exposure and HLA in healthy donors (TCRdb year 2017). For the wider study: In an earlier analysis of 450 to 750 of the donors, roughly 300 Gb of sequence data and approximately 100 million unique TCR beta sequences from about 190 million T cells were reported. An early release that covered around 590 HLA-typed donors contained about 300 gigabases of sequencing data and tens of millions of unique TCR sequences. Of the roughly 400 genotyped donors, approximately 80% were placed in the genetic ancestry cluster associated with self-reported Caucasian donors. The study was designed to test whether signatures of past pathogen exposure could be identified by cataloging public T cell receptors. The study used immunosequencing to profile the T cell repertoires of some 600 subjects and linked those repertoires to cytomegalovirus serostatus. In addition to the first cohort of roughly 700 subjects, a separate validation cohort of approximately 130 different subjects was used. To predict cytomegalovirus infection status, the study brought together high-throughput TCR immunosequencing, statistical association of individual TCRs with disease status, and machine learning. A later analysis re-examined previously published TCR beta repertoires from around 670 donors and added high-resolution HLA genotyping to investigate patterns of TCR occurrence. In the later analysis, no new phenotypic data were used to find candidate immune exposures; instead, reliance was placed on TCR beta sequences and their occurrence across donors. In an earlier analysis of over 550 of the donors, high-throughput TCR beta sequencing was used to judge whether each TCR beta V gene segment behaved as functional or pseudogenic. Donor age, sex, ethnicity and CMV serostatus were collected together with the repertoire data. Genome-wide SNP genotypes for about 65% of the roughly 670 donors were used in a later genetic analysis, which treated that subset as a discovery cohort. Every discovery cohort repertoire had been produced on one sequencing platform. HLA typing included class I and class II loci at four-digit resolution. The number of donors typed differed by locus, with about 629-640 for A, B, C, DRB1 and DQB1, over 500 for DQA1, 600 to 610 for DPA1, and some 440 for DPB1. Because of strong linkage in the cohort, a handful of DR-DQ haplotypes were treated as single units for association and clustering. Among 300 to 500 genotyped donors of the cohort, an average of approximately 200,000 unique TCR beta nucleotide sequences was sequenced per donor, of which roughly 17% were non-productive. Summary of the overall study and its limitations: When HLA alleles, especially DR and DQ, strongly co-occurred, attributing TCR associations to individual alleles was difficult. A further reported finding was that TCR beta sequences accurately predicted the HLA-A and HLA-B alleles for most subjects in the first cohort. The earlier analysis of about 600 of the donors excluded approximately 15 rarely observed V segments, including chromosome 9 orphons, because counts were too low. The cohort was sequenced for TCR beta chains only, and without alpha or paired-chain data the features that could be detected were limited. Cytomegalovirus status was reported to be diagnosed by the classifier with high specificity and sensitivity in both the original and validation cohorts. In a later analysis, most CMV-associated TCR beta chains were found to appear HLA-restricted, with HLA associations seemingly driven largely by CMV exposure. A group of highly shared sequence variants was considered likely to be a technical artifact of the sequencing pipeline. According to a later genetic analysis, donors in an Asian-associated ancestry cluster had fewer N-insertions in productive TCRs than the approximately 670-donor mean. The authors suggested that the approach could potentially be generalized to other disease states and immunological phenotypes. A later analysis found that HLA-associated TCR beta chains were more clonally expanded and had lower generation probabilities than equally common non-associated chains. The study listed 164 TCR beta chains as associated with cytomegalovirus. A later analysis found that TCR association rates varied across HLA loci, with DRB1 alleles showing the most associated TCRs and HLA-C alleles the fewest. Broadly in line with IMGT annotations, most TCR beta V segments showed up in productive rearrangements about 87% or about 30% of the time in an earlier analysis of roughly 590 of the donors. Correlated functional status among segregating V segments might reflect linkage disequilibrium, but an unknown experimental factor could not be ruled out. Three of the identified cytomegalovirus-associated TCR beta chains were confirmed in vitro to be specific for cytomegalovirus antigens. CMV serostatus was the only immune exposure information available for the cohort. Because some donors lacked HLA typing at each locus, the association tests relied only on the typed subset. A later analysis reported that several top co-occurrence clusters appeared linked to parvovirus B19, influenza, CMV and Epstein-Barr virus. Roughly uniform sequencing depth across donors was assumed in presence/absence analyses, although this assumption may not hold. While some public TCRs were present in many individuals, most TCR sequences turned up only very rarely across donors. V-gene and J-gene trimming of TCR beta chains was associated with a missense DCLRE1C variant in a later genetic analysis, and the association was replicated in an independent cohort. In a later analysis, around 15,000 TCR beta sequences were associated with specific HLA alleles at a false discovery rate of 0.05.

Note on this clone: The specificity of this receptor is unknown. The record has no base qualities; no much larger clone is one base away.

Library generation was performed with the immunoSEQ multiplex PCR assay. The multiplex PCR relied on a mix of 60 forward primers for TCR Vbeta segments and 13 reverse primers for TCR Jbeta segments. A multiplex PCR assay on genomic DNA amplified the CDR3 region of rearranged TCR beta genes. On the Illumina HiSeq System, the amplified TCR beta libraries were sequenced as 87-base-pair reads. As for the original processing: Across the 670 or so repertoires, a later analysis counted 78 million or so unique TCR beta chains, around 11 million of which were shared by at least two donors. Raw reads were error-corrected and collapsed into unique sequences with a nearest-neighbor algorithm that merged closely related sequences to remove PCR and sequencing errors. To assign V, D and J gene segments, CDR3 sequences were aligned to IMGT reference sequences. Each retained sequence needed at least a six-nucleotide match to both a V gene segment and a J gene segment. Rearrangements were called productive when the CDR3 lacked stop codons and stayed in frame with V and J; all others were non-productive. CDR3 was defined by IMGT convention, running from the second conserved V-encoded cysteine to the conserved J-encoded phenylalanine. Sequences without an unambiguous match to a single V gene segment were excluded from the earlier analysis of several hundred of the donors. An earlier analysis of roughly 590 of the donors called V segments functional above 56.7% productive rearrangements and segregating when the between-donor standard deviation exceeded 5%. To diagnose cytomegalovirus status from the catalog of TCR beta chain sequences, a statistical classification framework was built. V and J gene assignment, in a later analysis, came from comparing TCR nucleotide sequences with IMGT/GENE-DB human TR gene sequences. A later analysis assigned CDR3 sequences and most-parsimonious VDJ recombination scenarios with the TCRdist pipeline. In a later analysis, each TCR beta chain was defined by its CDR3 amino acid sequence together with its V-gene family, and reads without a unique V-gene family were excluded. To address suspected cross-contamination and a sequencing artifact, a later analysis removed around 590 highly shared, low-generation-probability nucleotide sequences. A later analysis calculated a clonal expansion index for each public chain from normalized within-repertoire ranks of inferred template counts. In a later analysis, generation probabilities were computed using a VDJ recombination model fitted to out-of-frame rearrangements, and the results were checked against IGoR. In a later analysis, hypergeometric tests were used to score TCR-TCR, TCR-HLA and TCR-CMV co-occurrence, with a repertoire-size bias correction applied to TCR pairs. In a later analysis, false discovery rates were estimated by permuting HLA or CMV assignments 20 times. In a later analysis, co-occurring TCRs were grouped with DBSCAN, and TCRdist sequence similarity was added when clustering was performed within HLA-allele-positive subsets. Co-occurrence clustering excluded repertoires with fewer than 30,000 or more than 120,000 public chains, plus five with anomalous nucleotide sharing. In its TCRdb copy, this immuneACCESS table keeps in-frame sequences only and misses some clones. Where compared with another copy, unresolved V genes explain less than half of these, and the others have no known cause. D and trimming were read from the DNA, whereas the V and J calls and clone size are those reported in that table. In all, the sample holds 75,000 to 100,000 clones, and 75% to 85% of those were seen once. The ten top clones hold approximately 11% of the sample.

The cohort comprised 666 healthy bone marrow donors. At the time of sampling, all cohort members were nominally healthy, though unrecorded immune exposures were likely present. The donor was CMV seropositive and belonged to the group of some 290 seropositive cohort members. A peripheral blood sample was provided by each donor, and peripheral blood mononuclear cells were used for TCR beta sequencing. The Qiagen DNeasy Blood Extraction Kit was used to extract genomic DNA from the blood cell samples. The sequence came from a man aged 18 to 35 in good health and CMV-seropositive. The material sequenced was PBMCs.

The DNA sequence is given as TGTGCCAGCACCCCTAGGGAGACCCAGTACTTC. Translated, it gives CASTPRETQYF. The sequence joins TRBV7-9 to TRBJ2-5; no confident D gene assignment can be made. V drops 7 bases and J drops 5 bases, leaving 8 bases in between. From a lookup of the germline V gene (reference sequence), CDR1 and CDR2 are SEHNR and FQNEAQ. Counted from cysteine to phenylalanine, this CDR3 has 11 amino acids. The CDR3 DNA has 33 bases and is translated from base 1.